This T cell receptor beta chain is drawn from a study of metastatic and nonmetastatic thyroid tumors. Study as a whole: The study looked at repertoires side by side in blood and in tumor or nodule tissue from malignant and benign thyroid patients. Study outcomes and limitations: Within blood and tumor, benign nodules reportedly had significantly lower TCR beta diversity than malignant thyroid tumors did.

V shed 4 bases and J 2 bases; nucleotides not matched to a gene: 6. Germline values: CDR1 SGDLS, CDR2 YYNGEE. The CDR3 has 16 amino acids. The sample holds many counts of this clone. What it binds is unknown. The authors' processing: Between-group CDR3 differences, defined by clinicopathological status, yielded a distant-metastasis classifier for papillary thyroid cancer. TCRdb reprocessed the PCR reads via MiXCR. TCRdb's processing, not the authors' own work, is the source of the V and J calls. The top ten hold around 3% of the sample, which has 30,000 to 35,000 clones, less than 20% seen once. Before thyroid surgery, none of the patients had received any treatment.

The sequence derives from a female donor with papillary thyroid cancer or a benign thyroid nodule (not recorded which). Some clones in this sample may be carry-over from other donors' samples. The chain recombines TRBV9 with TRBJ2-3; 11 bases fit TRBD2. Sequencing was performed on blood. CDR3 residues: CASSLGLAGYTDTQYF. The CDR3 nucleotides are TGTGCCAGCAGCCTCGGACTAGCGGGTTACACAGATACGCAGTATTTT.